A selection of T cell receptor beta chains follows, all from one sample in a study of shared clonotypes between healthy human individuals. The method was immunoSEQ multiplex PCR; TCRdb's version includes in-frame clones alone and lacks a portion of them. This table has 400,000 to 600,000 clones, around 79% appearing once. The sample taken for sequencing was PBMCs. These receptors came from a woman between 35 and 50 years old in good health. Some clones in this sample may be carry-over from other donors' samples. The CDR3 runs from the conserved cysteine through the conserved F or W.

TRBV6-5	TRBJ2-5	CASSPRTSGVETQYF
TRBV5-4	TRBJ1-2	CASSPDMEGYTF
TRBV7-2	TRBJ2-7	CASSTYYEQYF
TRBV18	TRBJ2-5	CASSPGFRETQYF
TRBV19	TRBJ2-2	CASSIIGSYTGELFF
TRBV7-3	TRBJ2-2	CASSPGLANTGELFF
TRBV27	TRBJ2-1	CASRLAGVGNEQFF
TRBV6-1	TRBJ1-1	CASRGLTNTEAFF
TRBV7-9	TRBJ2-2	CATGSGPNTGELFF
TRBV28	TRBJ2-7	CASSPGGVYEQYF
TRBV5-5	TRBJ1-2	CASSSRQVGAYTF